This entry lists 25 T cell receptor beta chains sequenced from one sample in a study of blood T cell repertoires in COVID-19. Libraries were prepared by immunoSEQ multiplex PCR; TCRdb keeps only in-frame clonotypes and omits some of them. The sample has more than 95,000 clones, less than 80% seen once; the top ten hold 2.5%. The sequenced sample was peripheral blood. The source of these receptors is a man aged 50-59 years with acute or convalescent COVID-19.

This clone was seen a single time. The rearrangement uses TRBV10-3 and TRBJ2-2; D possibly corresponds to TRBD1 (6 bases). Germline assignment: CDR1 ENHRY and CDR2 SYGVKD. Trimming removed 6 bases from V and 2 bases from J, with 10 bases in between. CDR3 length: 14 residues. CDR3 protein: CAIRDSPNTGELFF. The CDR3 DNA follows: TGTGCCATCAGGGACAGTCCAAACACCGGGGAGCTGTTTTTT.

The J gene is TRBJ2-1, the V gene TRBV25-1, with a weak D call TRBD1 (5 bases). Germline-derived CDR1 and CDR2 are MGHDK and SYGVNS. CDR3 length: 16 residues. Between the trimmed V and J ends, which lost 4 bases and 0 bases, there was a span of 13 bases. For the CDR3, the DNA is TGTGCCAGCAGTGTCATCCGTGGGGCCTCCTACAATGAGCAGTTCTTC. Translated, it gives CASSVIRGASYNEQFF.

DNA for the CDR3: TGTGCCAGCAGTGAAGTGAAGGGCAGGGGGCTACCTGAAGCTTTCTTT. Amino acid sequence: CASSEVKGRGLPEAFF. The chain is built from TRBV6-1 and TRBJ1-1; 8 bases are a match to TRBD1. V lost 1 base and J lost 6; bases outside the gene matches: 10. Germline lookup yields CDR1 MNHNS and CDR2 SASEGT. The CDR3 contains 16 residues.

The chain combines TRBV11-2 with TRBJ1-1, with D possibly being TRBD1 (5 bases). V lost 7 bases and J lost 9, with 18 bases in between. Germline V gene data show CDR1 as SGHAT and CDR2 as FQNNGV. This CDR3 is 13 amino acids long. CDR3 loop: CASNRQDRSQAFF. Here the CDR3 DNA reads TGTGCCAGCAACCGACAAGACAGATCACAAGCTTTCTTT.

This clone appeared once. V usage is TRBV24-1 and J usage is TRBJ1-5; D call uncertain. The CDR3 length is 15 residues. With 5 bases removed from V and 0 bases from J, the gap between germline ends came to 10 bases. Germline V gene data show CDR1 as KGHDR and CDR2 as SFDVKD. Here the CDR3 reads CATSGSEYSNQPQHF. For the CDR3, the DNA is TGTGCCACCAGTGGGTCGGAGTATAGCAATCAGCCCCAGCATTTT.

The CDR3 DNA reads as TGTGCCAGCAGTCCCGGGACAGGCGAACTCCAAGAGACCCAGTACTTC. Its translation: CASSPGTGELQETQYF. The rearrangement links TRBV27 to TRBJ2-5; 8 nucleotides align to TRBD1. Losses at the gene ends were 5 bases for V and 1 base for J; bases not matched to a gene: 9. Germline V gene data show CDR1 as MNHEY and CDR2 as SMNVEV (reference sequence). The CDR3 is 16 amino acids.

This clone was counted a single time. The rearrangement joins TRBV10-2 to TRBJ1-1, with D possibly TRBD1 on 5 matching bases. Trimming removed 3 bases from V and 2 bases from J, with 10 bases in between. The CDR3 runs 14 residues. CDR1 is WSHSY, CDR2 SAAADI, per germline. The chain's CDR3 is CASSEGAANTEAFF. In nucleotides, the CDR3 is TGCGCCAGCAGTGAAGGGGCAGCTAACACTGAAGCTTTCTTT.

This clone was seen a handful of times. V usage is TRBV6-1 and J usage is TRBJ2-3; tentative D call: TRBD2 (5 bases). The V and J ends lost 3 bases and 1 base respectively, with 8 bases between them. CDR3 length: 14 amino acids. Germline V gene data show CDR1 as MNHNS and CDR2 as SASEGT. CDR3 sequence reads: CASSELGGTDTQYF. CDR3 bases: TGTGCCAGCAGTGAGCTCGGGGGCACAGATACGCAGTATTTT.

The gene calls are TRBV18 and TRBJ2-2, with D tentatively TRBD1 (6 bases). V lost 4 bases, J lost 2 bases, and 8 bases lay in between. From germline, CDR1 is KGHSH and CDR2 LQKENI. CDR3 length: 14 residues. For the CDR3, the DNA is TGTGCCAGCTCACTACAGGGAAACACCGGGGAGCTGTTTTTT. It is translated as CASSLQGNTGELFF.

This clone turned up a few times. The chain uses TRBV6-5 and TRBJ2-2; 8 nucleotides match TRBD1. The V and J ends lost 7 bases and 0 bases, in that order; junction bases with no gene match: 4. The germline V gene encodes CDR1 MNHEY and CDR2 SVGAGI. This CDR3 has 15 residues. Written as DNA, the CDR3 is TGTGCCAGCAAGGGACAGGAAGCGAACACCGGGGAGCTGTTTTTT. Its translation is CASKGQEANTGELFF.

The chain combines TRBV19 with TRBJ2-3, with a weak D call TRBD1 (6 bases). CDR1 and CDR2 (germline): LNHDA, SQIVND (reference sequence). CDR3 length: 14 amino acids. Trimming took off 5 bases at V and 0 bases at J, with 9 bases between the two ends. CDR3 nucleotides: TGTGCCAGTAGTGCAGGGGACAGCACAGATACGCAGTATTTT. Translating gives CASSAGDSTDTQYF.

There are a few counts of this clone. This chain uses TRBV11-1 with TRBJ1-6; maybe TRBD1 (6 bases). The CDR3 covers 15 residues. Trimming took 5 bases from V and 3 from J, leaving 11 bases between them. CDR1 SGHAT and CDR2 FQDESV come from the germline V gene (reference sequence). The CDR3 sequence is CASSLDSNYNSPLHF. The DNA for the CDR3 is TGTGCCAGCAGCCTGGACAGCAACTATAATTCACCCCTCCACTTT.

CDR3 sequence reads: CASSVGAGGISYEQYF. The DNA of the CDR3 is TGTGCCAGCAGCGTAGGAGCGGGGGGGATCTCCTACGAGCAGTACTTC. V gene TRBV9 combines with J gene TRBJ2-7; 10 positions agree with TRBD2. The V segment lost 0 bases and the J segment 0 bases; nucleotides outside the gene matches: 3. In germline, CDR1 is SGDLS, CDR2 YYNGEE. The CDR3 consists of 16 residues.

This CDR3 is CASSYRGGEGYNSPLHF. The CDR3 DNA sequence: TGTGCCAGCAGTTATCGGGGGGGGGAAGGATATAATTCACCCCTCCACTTT. V and J are TRBV7-2 and TRBJ1-6, with TRBD1 as a possible D gene (5 bases). Germline assignment: CDR1 SGHTA and CDR2 FQGNSA. This CDR3 has 17 amino acids. Between the trimmed V and J ends, which lost 6 bases and 4 bases, there was a span of 19 bases.

This chain joins TRBV5-4 and TRBJ2-5; 8 bases match TRBD1. CDR3 length: 15 amino acids. Germline CDR1 reads SGHNT; CDR2 reads YYREEE (reference sequence). V trimming: 4 bases; J trimming: 5 bases; junction bases outside the gene matches: 10. CDR3 in DNA: TGTGCCAGCAGCCTGGGGGCAGGGGGCGGTGAGACCCAGTACTTC. The encoded protein is CASSLGAGGGETQYF.

The chain is built from TRBV30 and TRBJ1-6, with a possible D match to TRBD1 (6 bases). Per germline, CDR1 GTSNPN and CDR2 SVGIG (reference sequence). Trimming took off 3 bases at V and 6 bases at J, with 9 bases between the two ends. CDR3 length: 13 amino acids. The CDR3 region has the DNA TGTGCCTGGAGAGGACAGCCTAATTCACCCCTCCACTTT. Its translation: CAWRGQPNSPLHF.

The chain combines TRBV29-1 with TRBJ2-1; D possibly corresponds to TRBD2 (5 bases). The CDR3 spans 15 residues. V lost 7 bases to trimming and J lost 4 bases, with 20 bases between them. Germline CDR1 is SQVTM and CDR2 is ANQGSEA. This CDR3 reads CSAVDGELQYNEQFF. The CDR3 DNA is TGCAGCGCCGTGGACGGGGAACTACAATACAATGAGCAGTTCTTC.

This chain connects TRBV28 to TRBJ2-1; 9 bases map to TRBD2. V lost 5 bases to trimming and J lost 12 bases; unmatched junction nucleotides: 17. This CDR3 is 16 amino acids long. The V gene's germline CDR1 is MDHEN and CDR2 SYDVKM. The CDR3 spells CASSPAWGSGSGGQFF. CDR3 DNA: TGTGCCAGCAGTCCCGCCTGGGGTAGCGGGAGCGGGGGGCAGTTCTTC.

This sequence joins TRBV6-5 and TRBJ2-1, with 10 bases that match TRBD1. V lost 5 bases to trimming and J lost 8 bases; unmatched junction nucleotides: 6. This CDR3 has 14 residues. Germline loops: CDR1 MNHEY, CDR2 SVGAGI. CDR3: CASSRDRGIDEQFF. In DNA, the CDR3 is TGTGCCAGCAGTCGGGACAGGGGTATCGATGAGCAGTTCTTC.

Here the CDR3 DNA reads TGCGCCAGCAGCTTGGGGACTAGCGGGAAATGGACCCAGTACTTC. Translated: CASSLGTSGKWTQYF. The J gene is TRBJ2-5, the V gene TRBV5-1, with 12 bases that match TRBD2. J lost 7 bases, V lost 0 bases, and 4 bases had no gene match. CDR1 is SGHRS and CDR2 is YFSETQ in the germline V gene. The CDR3 totals 15 residues.

This sequence joins TRBV23-1 and TRBJ2-1; 8 nucleotides match TRBD2. TRBV23-1 is marked as an open reading frame, function uncertain. This CDR3 is 17 amino acids long. V was pared by 4 bases and J by 7 bases, with 15 bases of the junction left unmatched. The CDR3 DNA reads as TGCGCCAGCAGTCCCGCCCCGAAAAGCGGGAGCCAAAATGAGCAGTTCTTC. Translating it yields CASSPAPKSGSQNEQFF.

V usage is TRBV6-5 and J usage is TRBJ1-1, with unresolved D. The V and J ends lost 0 bases and 4 bases respectively, with 9 bases between them. Per germline, CDR1 MNHEY and CDR2 SVGAGI. This CDR3 spans 14 amino acids. The CDR3 nucleotides are TGTGCCAGCAGTTACTCCACCACGGGCACTGAAGCTTTCTTT. Translation: CASSYSTTGTEAFF.

The rearrangement uses TRBV4-1 and TRBJ1-2; possibly TRBD1 for D (5 bases). CDR3 length equals 15 residues. The ends were cut back, 1 base at V and 1 base at J, with 10 bases in the middle. CDR1 is MGHRA, CDR2 YSYEKL, per germline. The CDR3 DNA follows: TGCGCCAGCAGCCAAGGACAGCGAGTTAACTATGGCTACACCTTC. Encoded protein: CASSQGQRVNYGYTF.

The chain joins TRBV9 to TRBJ2-7, with D unclear. This CDR3 region has 14 residues. Trimming left V 0 bases short and J 4 bases short, with 11 bases between. Per the germline V gene, CDR1 is SGDLS and CDR2 is YYNGEE. The CDR3, as DNA: TGTGCCAGCAGCGTAGGCGGTCAACTTTACGAGCAGTACTTC. Its translation: CASSVGGQLYEQYF.

The V and J genes are TRBV19 and TRBJ1-4, with D unclear. The CDR3 covers 14 residues. V was pared by 5 bases and J by 8 bases, with 15 bases between. Germline CDR1 is LNHDA and CDR2 is SQIVND (reference sequence). In nucleotides, the CDR3 is TGTGCCAGTAGTTCCGTTGAGGGATCAGAAAAACTGTTTTTT. It is translated as CASSSVEGSEKLFF.